This T cell receptor (beta chain) was retrieved from a study of CD8 T cells in ankylosing spondylitis. This clonotype was found many times. TCRdb independently ran MiXCR on the 5' RACE reads; one entry per CDR3 protein. The data contain a few hundred thousand distinct CDR3 sequences, under 30% of them singletons. The V segment lost 4 bases and the J segment 3 bases; nucleotides outside the gene matches: 9. Germline V gene data show CDR1 as MDHEN and CDR2 as SYDVKM. The CDR3 sequence is 15 residues long. The sequence was collected from a male donor with ankylosing spondylitis or in good health (not recorded which). The sample comprised blood, either unsorted or a sorted T cell fraction (not recorded which). The rearrangement uses TRBV28 and TRBJ2-7; the match to TRBD1 covers 7 bases. The CDR3 here is CASSSQGVGGYEQYF. CDR3 in DNA: TGTGCCAGCAGTTCGCAGGGGGTTGGGGGCTACGAGCAGTACTTC.